The 17 T cell receptor beta chains given below trace back to one sample, sequenced in a study of T cell responses to AZD1222 COVID-19 vaccine. This table comes from immunoSEQ multiplex PCR, and its TCRdb copy is limited to in-frame clones, with some not included. The sample records about 180,000 clones, about 90% being singletons. The sequencing here drew on peripheral blood, taken on day 0 of AZD1222 vaccination. The origin of the receptors is an adult in good health.

This chain connects TRBV9 to TRBJ2-3, with D unclear. The V gene lost 0 bases and the J gene lost 6 bases, with 14 bases spanning the gap. This CDR3 has 15 amino acids. Germline V CDR1 and CDR2: SGDLS, YYNGEE. Here the CDR3 reads CASSVGTAFFDTQYF. For the CDR3, the DNA is TGTGCCAGCAGCGTAGGGACCGCCTTTTTCGATACGCAGTATTTT.

In this sample, this clone turned up a few times. The chain joins TRBV28 to TRBJ1-2, with D unclear. The germline CDR1 and CDR2 sequences are MDHEN and SYDVKM. The ends were cut back, 5 bases at V and 3 bases at J, with 16 bases in the middle. The CDR3 totals 15 residues. The CDR3 sequence: CASSLNPSADYGYTF. The CDR3 DNA reads as TGTGCCAGCAGTCTAAATCCCTCAGCGGACTATGGCTACACCTTC.

The chain employs TRBV19 and TRBJ1-1; D gene uncertain. The length of the CDR3 is 13 residues. The germline V gene has CDR1 LNHDA and CDR2 SQIVND (reference sequence). Trimming stripped 10 bases from V and 5 bases from J, with 17 bases between. CDR3 region: CATIREPRTEAFF. The CDR3 DNA reads as TGTGCCACTATCCGGGAACCCAGAACTGAAGCTTTCTTT.

The count of this clone is one. This chain connects TRBV10-3 to TRBJ2-3, with 7 bases identical to TRBD2. With 5 bases clipped from V and 11 bases from J, the junction kept 13 bases outside the gene matches. Germline values: CDR1 ENHRY, CDR2 SYGVKD. This CDR3 contains 14 residues. For the CDR3, the DNA is TGTGCCATCAGTTCCGGGACTATCCGGGTCGTGCAGTATTTT. This gives the protein CAISSGTIRVVQYF.

CDR3 sequence reads: CSVDRDGGETQYF. CDR3 coding DNA: TGCAGCGTTGACCGGGATGGGGGAGAGACCCAGTACTTC. The chain recombines TRBV29-1 with TRBJ2-5, with D perhaps matching TRBD1 or TRBD2 (5 bases each). Germline CDR1 reads SQVTM; CDR2 reads ANQGSEA. V gave up 3 bases and J gave up 4 bases, with 12 bases separating them. The CDR3 is made up of 13 amino acids.

This clone was recorded once. The chain employs TRBV2 and TRBJ2-7, with 9 bases aligning to TRBD1. From germline, CDR1 is SNHLY and CDR2 FYNNEI. The CDR3 contains 14 residues. Trimming cost V 6 bases and J 2 bases; bases outside gene matches: 5. This CDR3 is CASRGTGIPYEQYF. The CDR3 DNA sequence: TGTGCCAGCAGGGGGACAGGGATACCCTACGAGCAGTACTTC.

The rearrangement joins TRBV6-5 to TRBJ2-7; D may be TRBD2 (5 bases). The CDR3 length is 13 residues. Germline loops: CDR1 MNHEY, CDR2 SVGAGI. V shed 9 bases and J shed 4 bases, with 16 bases lying between them. This CDR3 is CASRYSGVYEQYF. CDR3 DNA sequence: TGTGCCAGTCGGTATTCCGGGGTATACGAGCAGTACTTC.

This chain joins TRBV5-1 and TRBJ2-3; D gene unclear. Trimming took off 0 bases at V and 0 bases at J, with 11 bases between the two ends. Germline CDR1 reads SGHRS; CDR2 reads YFSETQ. This CDR3 spans 16 amino acids. The CDR3 coding sequence is TGCGCCAGCAGCTTGGGAGCAGCCACTAGCACAGATACGCAGTATTTT. This codes for CASSLGAATSTDTQYF. The variable domain in full, with the rest retrieved from reference TRBV5-1 and TRBJ2-3, is KAGVTQTPRYLIKTRGQQVTLSCSPISGHRSVSWYQQTPGQGLQFLFEYFSETQRNKGNFPGRFSGRQFSNSRSEMNVSTLELGDSALYLCASSLGAATSTDTQYFGPGTRLTVL.

The chain employs TRBV5-1 and TRBJ1-6, with 7 bases matching TRBD1. V dropped 0 bases and J dropped 1; count of bases not matched to a gene: 4. Germline CDR1 and CDR2: SGHRS and YFSETQ. The length of the CDR3 is 17 residues. DNA of the CDR3: TGCGCCAGCAGCTTGGCAGGGGGGAAATCCTATAATTCACCCCTCCACTTT. Amino acid sequence: CASSLAGGKSYNSPLHF.

The V and J genes are TRBV30 and TRBJ1-1; TRBD1 matches at 9 bases. The CDR3 is 15 residues long. Germline CDR1 is GTSNPN and CDR2 is SVGIG (reference sequence). J was trimmed by 1 base and V by 3 bases; bases with no gene match: 6. The CDR3 nucleotides are TGTGCCTGGAGATTCCCGGGACAGGGGAACACTGAAGCTTTCTTT. Translated: CAWRFPGQGNTEAFF.

This rearrangement joins TRBV5-4 to TRBJ2-1; the D is unclear. Trimming took off 2 bases at V and 4 bases at J, with 4 bases between the two ends. CDR3 size: 12 residues. The germline CDR1 and CDR2 sequences are SGHNT and YYREEE (reference sequence). CDR3 DNA sequence: TGTGCCAGCAGCTTAATATACAATGAGCAGTTCTTC. Protein product: CASSLIYNEQFF.

The gene calls are TRBV9 and TRBJ1-3, with D maybe TRBD1 (5 bases). This CDR3 spans 16 amino acids. Germline values: CDR1 SGDLS, CDR2 YYNGEE. V was cut by 4 bases and J by 2 bases, with 16 bases left in between. In DNA form, the CDR3 reads TGTGCCAGCAGCCCCCCAGGGTTTTCAGCTGGAAACACCATATATTTT. It is translated as CASSPPGFSAGNTIYF. Based on the CDR3 plus reference TRBV9 and TRBJ1-3, the full variable domain is DSGVTQTPKHLITATGQRVTLRCSPRSGDLSVYWYQQSLDQGLQFLIQYYNGEERAKGNILERFSAQQFPDLHSELNLSSLELGDSALYFCASSPPGFSAGNTIYFGEGSWLTVV.

V usage is TRBV7-6 and J usage is TRBJ1-3; no clear D. CDR1 is SGHVS, CDR2 FNYEAQ, per germline. This CDR3 region has 16 residues. The V end lost 5 bases, the J end lost 4 bases, and 18 bases lay between the germline ends. The CDR3, as DNA: TGTGCCAGCAGCGCTTCCGGGGTCCCCGGGGGAAACACCATATATTTT. This codes for CASSASGVPGGNTIYF. The full variable domain, rest sourced from reference TRBV7-6 and TRBJ1-3, is GAGVSQSPRYKVTKRGQDVALRCDPISGHVSLYWYRQALGQGPEFLTYFNYEAQQDKSGLPNDRFSAERPEGSISTLTIQRTEQRDSAMYRCASSASGVPGGNTIYFGEGSWLTVV.

The chain employs TRBV21-1 and TRBJ1-2. TRBV21-1 corresponds to a pseudogene. The CDR3 spans 13 residues. CDR3 sequence: CASSKRNRDGYTF. The CDR3 bases are TGTGCCAGCAGCAAAAGAAACCGGGATGGCTACACCTTC.

V and J are TRBV6-2 or TRBV6-3 and TRBJ2-3, with a possible D match to TRBD1 (6 bases). In germline, CDR1 is MNHEY, CDR2 SVGEGT. The CDR3 is made up of 17 amino acids. Trimming shortened V by 2 bases and J by 4 bases, and 19 bases separated the two germline ends. CDR3 sequence reads: CASSYPETGYDADTQYF. In nucleotides, the CDR3 is TGTGCCAGCAGTTACCCCGAAACAGGGTATGACGCAGATACGCAGTATTTT.

The V gene is TRBV9, the J gene TRBJ1-1; tentatively, D is TRBD1 (5 bases). The V gene lost 0 bases and the J gene lost 4 bases, with 16 bases spanning the gap. The CDR3 loop spans 16 amino acids. The germline gives CDR1 SGDLS, CDR2 YYNGEE. DNA for the CDR3: TGTGCCAGCAGCGTAGGGGCACCGACCGGGACCACTGAAGCTTTCTTT. Translated, it gives CASSVGAPTGTTEAFF.

The J gene is TRBJ2-7, the V gene TRBV20-1; no reliable D call. This CDR3 region has 11 residues. Germline V gives CDR1 DFQATT, CDR2 SNEGSKA (reference sequence). Between the trimmed V and J ends, which lost 3 bases and 4 bases, there was a span of 7 bases. CDR3 residues: CSASMEYEQYF. CDR3 in DNA: TGCAGTGCTAGTATGGAGTACGAGCAGTACTTC.